Below are 14 T cell receptor beta chains sequenced from a single sample in a study of radiotherapy plus CTLA-4 blockade in lung cancer (dated by TCRdb to 2016 to 2018). Library preparation was by the immunoSEQ multiplex PCR assay. This immuneACCESS table, as held by TCRdb, lists in-frame sequences with V and J called but not all clones. Of the missing ones, under half trace to an unresolved V gene in checked studies; the others have no known cause. The sample table shows about 32,000 clones, and 70% are seen once. 3.5% to 4.5% of the sample is held by the ten biggest clonotypes. Sequenced here: peripheral blood, sampled from a patient treated with radiotherapy plus ipilimumab. Receptors originate from a human donor with non-small cell lung cancer who had stable disease on radiotherapy plus ipilimumab.

This clone was counted between two and nine times. At the DNA level, this CDR3 is encoded by other sequences in the same sample as well. The chain is built from TRBV7-2 and TRBJ1-1; 9 bases fit TRBD1. This CDR3 is built from 14 residues. Germline V gene data show CDR1 as SGHTA and CDR2 as FQGNSA. With 4 bases clipped from V and 5 bases from J, the junction kept 5 bases outside the gene matches. CDR3 sequence reads: CASSSTGGRTEAFF. CDR3 nucleotide sequence: TGTGCCAGCAGCTCGACAGGGGGGAGAACTGAAGCTTTCTTT.

This clone was recorded a few times. The V gene is TRBV4-3, the J gene TRBJ1-4; the D gene is possibly TRBD1 (5 bases). Germline-derived CDR1 and CDR2 are LGHNA and YSLEER. The CDR3 covers 16 residues. Trimming cost V 1 base and J 7 bases, with 16 bases left between them. In DNA form, the CDR3 reads TGCGCCAGCAGCCAAGGGTACGGGGCCGGGGGTGAAAAACTGTTTTTT. The encoded protein is CASSQGYGAGGEKLFF.

V gene TRBV4-1 combines with J gene TRBJ2-2, with D possibly matching TRBD1 (5 bases). The CDR3 spans 16 residues. Germline V lookup: CDR1 MGHRA, CDR2 YSYEKL. The V and J ends lost 0 bases and 2 bases respectively, with 10 bases between them. CDR3 coding DNA: TGCGCCAGCAGCCAAGATGGGGCCGTTAACACCGGGGAGCTGTTTTTT. Protein product: CASSQDGAVNTGELFF.

The rearrangement uses TRBV7-2 and TRBJ2-5, with TRBD2 as a possible D gene (6 bases). Per germline, CDR1 SGHTA and CDR2 FQGNSA. V lost 5 bases, J lost 5 bases, and 18 bases lay in between. The CDR3 has 15 amino acids. The CDR3 region is CASSGSGTAMETQYF. CDR3 DNA sequence: TGTGCCAGCAGCGGGTCCGGGACTGCCATGGAGACCCAGTACTTC.

The rearrangement joins TRBV6-5 to TRBJ1-1; D not resolved. The CDR3 covers 14 residues. Trimming removed 3 bases from V and 0 bases from J, with 8 bases in between. The V gene's germline CDR1 is MNHEY and CDR2 SVGAGI. CDR3: CASSYSTLNTEAFF. In nucleotides, the CDR3 is TGTGCCAGCAGTTATTCTACACTGAACACTGAAGCTTTCTTT.

This chain links TRBV6-5 with TRBJ1-2, with 9 bases lining up with TRBD1. Germline trimming cut 5 bases from V and 2 bases from J; bases unmatched to any gene: 3. This CDR3 is 14 amino acids long. CDR1 MNHEY and CDR2 SVGAGI come from the germline V gene. The CDR3 loop reads CASSPGTGNYGYTF. As DNA, the CDR3 is TGTGCCAGCAGTCCCGGGACAGGGAACTATGGCTACACCTTC.

V gene TRBV2 combines with J gene TRBJ2-7, with D possibly being TRBD1 (6 bases). Germline V gene data show CDR1 as SNHLY and CDR2 as FYNNEI. V lost 7 bases and J 0 bases, leaving 10 bases between the germline ends. CDR3 size: 13 residues. Written as DNA, the CDR3 is TGTGCCAGCAACGACAGGTTCTCCTACGAGCAGTACTTC. Protein sequence: CASNDRFSYEQYF.

Written as DNA, the CDR3 is TGTGCCAGCAGTTACTCGACACAGGGGGCGAGTGAGCAGTTCTTC. It is translated as CASSYSTQGASEQFF. J is TRBJ2-1 and V is TRBV6-5; 9 nucleotides agree with TRBD1. Germline V lookup: CDR1 MNHEY, CDR2 SVGAGI. This CDR3 is 15 amino acids long. V dropped 0 bases and J dropped 9; count of bases not matched to a gene: 6.

The rearrangement uses TRBV19 and TRBJ1-1; no definite D call. Looked up from germline, CDR1 is LNHDA and CDR2 is SQIVND (reference sequence). V lost 11 bases and J lost 0, with 16 bases in between. CDR3 length: 14 amino acids. The CDR3 nucleotides are TGTGCCTCTTGTGACAAGGCGATGAACACTGAAGCTTTCTTT. Its translation: CASCDKAMNTEAFF.

The chain employs TRBV21-1 and TRBJ1-1. TRBV21-1 is a pseudogene segment. CDR3 size: 15 residues. The CDR3 DNA is TGTGCCAGCAGCAAATCGGGGAACCCGAACACTGAAGCTTTCTTT. Translating it yields CASSKSGNPNTEAFF.

V is TRBV7-9 and J is TRBJ2-5; 12 positions match TRBD2. CDR1 is SEHNR and CDR2 is FQNEAQ in the germline V gene (reference sequence). This CDR3 has 17 residues. The junction had 7 bases not matched to a gene; V was cut back by 1 base and J by 4 bases. Here the CDR3 reads CASSLDVLAGGGETQYF. CDR3 DNA: TGTGCCAGCAGCTTAGACGTCCTAGCGGGAGGGGGAGAGACCCAGTACTTC.

The rearrangement uses TRBV5-1 and TRBJ2-2; 7 bases line up with TRBD1. The length of the CDR3 is 14 residues. V dropped 4 bases and J dropped 4; count of bases not matched to a gene: 4. CDR1 SGHRS and CDR2 YFSETQ come from the germline V gene. DNA for the CDR3: TGCGCCAGCAGCATGACAGGGTTCACCGGGGAGCTGTTTTTT. Protein: CASSMTGFTGELFF.

This rearrangement joins TRBV27 to TRBJ2-2; D is undetermined. V was shortened by 6 bases and J by 5 bases, with 10 bases between the two germline ends. The V gene's germline CDR1 is MNHEY and CDR2 SMNVEV (reference sequence). This CDR3 is built from 13 residues. CDR3 residues: CASRAVKTGELFF. The CDR3 DNA reads as TGTGCCAGCAGGGCCGTAAAGACCGGGGAGCTGTTTTTT.

V is TRBV7-2 and J is TRBJ2-7; D ambiguous. Per germline, CDR1 SGHTA and CDR2 FQGNSA. The CDR3 sequence is 15 residues long. V lost 3 bases and J 2 bases, leaving 14 bases between the germline ends. CDR3 nucleotides: TGTGCCAGCAGCTTTTCACCCGTGAAAACCTACGAGCAGTACTTC. Its protein product is CASSFSPVKTYEQYF.